This entry concerns a single TCR beta chain. Its antigen is not known. Depths of 1 in 200,000 to 1 in 1 million T cells were the sequencing target. The method was immunoSEQ multiplex PCR; TCRdb's version includes in-frame clones alone and lacks a portion of them. This sample has about 300,000 clones, with roughly 76% found just once. The data were taken from a study of cytotoxic CD8 clonotypes in ibrutinib-treated CLL. The overall study: Responses: around 24 partial, 2 complete; after median approximately 70 months, about 15 stayed remitted, roughly 12 progressed. General study results and limits: Clonality went up at the time of ibrutinib response, stayed stable in sustained remission, and later dropped back toward its baseline level at progression. Contraction or stability on treatment was seen for public clonotypes, which were uncommon.

From germline, CDR1 is SNHLY and CDR2 FYNNEI. V was trimmed by 4 bases and J by 2 bases, leaving 15 bases between them. The CDR3 runs 16 residues. Sequenced material: PBMCs, taken at disease progression, from a patient treated with ibrutinib. The receptor comes from a human donor with chronic lymphocytic leukemia. This chain connects TRBV2 to TRBJ1-5; D might be TRBD1 (6 bases). CDR3 DNA sequence: TGTGCCAGCAGTGCGACCAGGGGTGTTGGCAATCAGCCCCAGCATTTT. It encodes CASSATRGVGNQPQHF.